These 32 T cell receptor beta chains came from one sample sequenced in a study of blood T cells in healthy people across ages. A J-beta primer mix and a sample-barcoded 5' primer were used in a second PCR of about 7 to 11 cycles. TCRdb itself ran the 5' RACE reads through MiXCR, one entry per CDR3 protein. The sample consists of 600,000 or so distinct CDR3 sequences, around 48% of them appearing once. Sequences were obtained from blood. These receptors came from a man at least 80 years old in good health.

This CDR3 is CASSSLGGPYNEQFF. CDR3 coding DNA: TGTGCCAGCAGCTCATTGGGGGGCCCCTACAATGAGCAGTTCTTC. The V call is TRBV7-3, the J call TRBJ2-1, with D possibly called TRBD1 or TRBD2 (6 bases each). The germline gives CDR1 SGHTA, CDR2 FQGTGA. The V end lost 4 bases, the J end lost 2 bases, and 12 bases lay between the germline ends. This CDR3 has 15 amino acids.

The V call is TRBV18, the J call TRBJ1-4; D is perhaps TRBD1 (5 bases). CDR3 length: 13 amino acids. Trimming shortened V by 5 bases and J by 8 bases, and 12 bases separated the two germline ends. Germline assignment: CDR1 KGHSH and CDR2 LQKENI. This CDR3 is CASSSQGREKLFF. CDR3 coding DNA: TGTGCCAGCTCAAGCCAGGGAAGGGAAAAACTGTTTTTT.

On this clonotype: This may come from a read error, since a much larger clone is one base off. The CDR3 coding sequence is TGTGCCAGCAGATCCACAGGGGCGGATGGCCACACCTTC. As protein: CASRSTGADGHTF. The chain carries TRBV6-6 and TRBJ1-2; TRBD1 matches 7 bases. Germline V gene lookup returns CDR1 MNHNY and CDR2 SVGAGI (reference sequence). CDR3 size: 13 residues.

This clonotype was detected only a few times. This rearrangement joins TRBV7-2 to TRBJ2-5; D is possibly TRBD2 (5 bases). Germline CDR1 reads SGHTA; CDR2 reads FQGNSA. The CDR3 has 14 amino acids. With 1 base removed from V and 5 bases from J, the gap between germline ends came to 11 bases. Written as DNA, the CDR3 is TGTGCCAGCAGCTTAGTTGCTAGGGAGGAGACCCAGTACTTC. It codes for CASSLVAREETQYF.

V and J are TRBV20-1 and TRBJ2-3, with TRBD2 matching 12 bases. The trim removed 2 bases at V and 1 base at J, leaving 4 bases unmatched. CDR1 DFQATT and CDR2 SNEGSKA come from the germline V gene (reference sequence). The CDR3 length is 16 residues. The CDR3 here is CSARPTSGRRTDTQYF. Written as DNA, the CDR3 is TGCAGTGCTAGACCTACTAGCGGGAGGCGCACAGATACGCAGTATTTT.

V gene TRBV12-3 or TRBV12-4 combines with J gene TRBJ2-2, with D possibly TRBD2 on 5 matching bases. The CDR3 sequence is 13 residues long. V was trimmed by 3 bases and J by 6 bases, leaving 8 bases between them. The CDR3 is CASSFTSSGELFF. The CDR3 coding sequence is TGTGCCAGCAGTTTTACTAGTTCCGGGGAGCTGTTTTTT.

The rearrangement uses TRBV5-1 and TRBJ2-1; D gene ambiguous. The germline V and J ends were trimmed by 4 bases and 8 bases, with 13 bases remaining between them. From germline, CDR1 is SGHRS and CDR2 YFSETQ. The CDR3 consists of 13 residues. CDR3 region: CASSPTAGYEQFF. The CDR3 nucleotides are TGCGCCAGCAGCCCGACGGCCGGGTATGAGCAGTTCTTC.

The CDR3 region is CSAALTGTDEKLFF. CDR3 in DNA: TGCAGTGCTGCCCTAACGGGGACCGATGAAAAACTGTTTTTT. The gene calls are TRBV20-1 and TRBJ1-4, with a possible D match to TRBD1 (5 bases). This CDR3 region has 14 residues. Looked up from germline, CDR1 is DFQATT and CDR2 is SNEGSKA (reference sequence). V was clipped by 5 bases and J by 6 bases, with 16 bases between them.

This clonotype came up once. The CDR3 DNA reads as TGTGCCATCAGCCTCGACCCTACCCTCTCCCCCCGGCGCTATGGCTACACCTTC. Protein product: CAISLDPTLSPRRYGYTF. The chain links TRBV10-3 to TRBJ1-2; D ambiguous. Trimming left V 6 bases short and J 4 bases short, with 27 bases between. From germline, CDR1 is ENHRY and CDR2 SYGVKD. CDR3 length: 18 residues.

This chain joins TRBV28 and TRBJ2-1; 13 bases map to TRBD2. Looked up from germline, CDR1 is MDHEN and CDR2 is SYDVKM. The trim removed 6 bases at V and 8 bases at J, leaving 7 bases unmatched. This CDR3 has 15 amino acids. The CDR3 DNA sequence: TGTGCCAGCAGGCCGACTAGCGGGAGGTATGATGAGCAGTTCTTC. This sequence encodes CASRPTSGRYDEQFF.

The sample holds a few counts of this clonotype. The chain couples TRBV6-2 or TRBV6-3 to TRBJ2-5; perhaps TRBD1 as D (5 bases). This CDR3 is 15 amino acids long. CDR1 and CDR2 (germline): MNHEY, SVGEGT. Trimming pared 5 bases from V and 2 bases from J, leaving 15 bases between. The CDR3 loop is CASSRSGRVQETQYF. The DNA of the CDR3 is TGTGCCAGCAGTCGCTCGGGCAGGGTGCAAGAGACCCAGTACTTC.

This clonotype occurred a few times. The genes are TRBV20-1 and TRBJ2-3; no reliable D call. Germline V gene data show CDR1 as DFQATT and CDR2 as SNEGSKA (reference sequence). The ends were cut back, 3 bases at V and 10 bases at J, with 11 bases in the middle. This CDR3 spans 11 amino acids. CDR3 in amino acids: CSASFGQAQYF. The CDR3 DNA sequence: TGCAGTGCTAGTTTCGGGCAGGCGCAGTATTTT.

The V call is TRBV7-6, the J call TRBJ2-1, with D perhaps given as TRBD1 or TRBD2 (5 bases each). The germline V gene has CDR1 SGHVS and CDR2 FNYEAQ. The ends were cut back, 1 base at V and 0 bases at J, with 10 bases in the middle. The CDR3 sequence is 16 residues long. For the CDR3, the DNA is TGTGCCAGCAGCTTAGATGGGGGAAGCTCCTACAATGAGCAGTTCTTC. It translates to CASSLDGGSSYNEQFF.

This rearrangement joins TRBV9 to TRBJ2-1; 7 bases align to TRBD2. Germline CDR1 is SGDLS and CDR2 is YYNGEE. This CDR3 contains 15 residues. Unmatched junction bases numbered 8, after V lost 0 bases and J lost 8 bases. The CDR3: CASSVDGGSNYEQFF. Written as DNA, the CDR3 is TGTGCCAGCAGCGTAGACGGCGGGAGTAACTATGAGCAGTTCTTC.

V is TRBV6-5 and J is TRBJ1-6; D remains unclear. Germline-derived CDR1 and CDR2 are MNHEY and SVGAGI. V was shortened by 0 bases and J by 6 bases, with 12 bases between the two germline ends. The CDR3 is 16 amino acids. The CDR3 loop is CASSYSSIRVNSPLHF. CDR3 DNA sequence: TGTGCCAGCAGTTACTCCTCCATTCGAGTTAATTCACCCCTCCACTTT.

This clonotype was detected once. This chain joins TRBV10-2 and TRBJ2-1, with 9 bases aligning to TRBD1. After removal of 7 bases from V and 6 bases from J, the junction contained 10 bases not matched to a gene. The CDR3 totals 15 residues. Per the germline V gene, CDR1 is WSHSY and CDR2 is SAAADI. In DNA, the CDR3 is TGCGCCAGCACCGCATTGGGGACAGGGATCAATGAGCAGTTCTTC. Translation: CASTALGTGINEQFF.

This chain connects TRBV11-2 to TRBJ1-4, with D possibly matching TRBD1 (5 bases). Germline-derived CDR1 and CDR2 are SGHAT and FQNNGV. With 3 bases removed from V and 7 bases from J, the gap between germline ends came to 9 bases. This CDR3 spans 13 amino acids. CDR3 loop: CASSLGRAEKLFF. Written as DNA, the CDR3 is TGTGCCAGCAGCTTGGGGCGGGCTGAAAAACTGTTTTTT.

In this sample, this clonotype turned up once. The chain is built from TRBV18 and TRBJ2-7; D is possibly TRBD1 (6 bases). V shed 2 bases and J shed 5 bases, with 16 bases lying between them. CDR3 length: 15 residues. Germline lookup yields CDR1 KGHSH and CDR2 LQKENI. CDR3 nucleotide sequence: TGTGCCAGCTCACCAAGGACAGAGACGGGTGACGAGCAGTACTTC. Encoded protein: CASSPRTETGDEQYF.

The chain recombines TRBV20-1 with TRBJ2-1, with TRBD1 matching 8 bases. After removal of 5 bases from V and 6 bases from J, the junction contained 12 bases not matched to a gene. This CDR3 contains 15 residues. Germline CDR1 reads DFQATT; CDR2 reads SNEGSKA (reference sequence). The CDR3 nucleotides read TGCAGTGCTGAATCAGGGGGCGCGTCGGGCAATGAGCAGTTCTTC. Amino acid sequence: CSAESGGASGNEQFF.

This clonotype came up a few times. The chain combines TRBV27 with TRBJ1-2; a possible D gene is TRBD1 (5 bases). Looked up from germline, CDR1 is MNHEY and CDR2 is SMNVEV (reference sequence). Trimming removed 4 bases from V and 7 bases from J, with 10 bases in between. The CDR3 extends over 12 amino acids. The CDR3: CASSSGGSGYTF. The CDR3, as DNA: TGTGCCAGCAGTTCTGGGGGGAGTGGCTACACCTTC.

This clonotype was seen a single time. The rearrangement links TRBV5-1 to TRBJ2-3, with D perhaps TRBD1 (6 bases). Germline values: CDR1 SGHRS, CDR2 YFSETQ. V was shortened by 3 bases and J by 6 bases, with 14 bases between the two germline ends. This CDR3 is built from 14 residues. Here the CDR3 DNA reads TGCGCCAGCAGCTGGGCCCAGGGGTGGGATACGCAGTATTTT. Protein product: CASSWAQGWDTQYF.

Note on this clonotype: Germline is not matched at one junction end, which may reflect a read error. This sequence joins TRBV6-5 and TRBJ2-5; maybe TRBD2 (6 bases). Germline CDR1 MNHEY, CDR2 SVGAGI. This CDR3 contains 16 residues. This CDR3 reads CASSYGGSTEGETQYF. The CDR3 DNA is TGTGCCAGTAGTTACGGGGGAAGCACAGAAGGAGAGACCCAGTACTTC.

This clonotype was detected a few times. This sequence joins TRBV28 and TRBJ1-6; 7 bases are a match to TRBD1. This CDR3 is 15 amino acids long. Germline-derived CDR1 and CDR2 are MDHEN and SYDVKM. After removal of 4 bases from V and 8 bases from J, the junction contained 8 bases not matched to a gene. The CDR3 protein is CASSSSDREDSPLHF. The CDR3 DNA follows: TGTGCCAGCAGTTCCTCAGACAGGGAGGATTCACCCCTCCACTTT.

This clonotype appeared a few times. The chain employs TRBV25-1 and TRBJ1-6; D is undetermined. CDR1 is MGHDK, CDR2 SYGVNS, per germline. The V and J ends lost 5 bases and 4 bases respectively, with 12 bases between them. The CDR3 extends over 15 amino acids. The CDR3 sequence is CASSLQEEYNSPLHF. The CDR3 nucleotides read TGTGCCAGCAGTCTTCAAGAGGAATATAATTCACCCCTCCACTTT.

The rearrangement links TRBV7-2 to TRBJ1-4; D not resolved. CDR1 and CDR2 (germline): SGHTA, FQGNSA. This CDR3 region has 14 residues. Trimming pared 6 bases from V and 7 bases from J, leaving 15 bases between. Here the CDR3 DNA reads TGTGCCAGCAGATCCGGGCCAGAAAGTGAAAAACTGTTTTTT. Residues: CASRSGPESEKLFF.

This clonotype has a handful of counts. The rearrangement links TRBV20-1 to TRBJ2-7, with 11 bases fitting TRBD2. The CDR3 is 15 amino acids. Germline V gives CDR1 DFQATT, CDR2 SNEGSKA (reference sequence). The V and J ends lost 3 bases and 6 bases, in that order; junction bases with no gene match: 10. CDR3 loop: CSARGLAGGPSEQYF. As DNA, the CDR3 is TGCAGTGCTAGGGGTTTAGCGGGAGGGCCTTCCGAGCAGTACTTC.

This clonotype was counted between two and nine times. This chain joins TRBV5-1 and TRBJ2-4; a weak D match, TRBD2 (5 bases). The DNA end is more similar to TRBJ2-7, so the J call may be wrong. CDR3 length equals 14 residues. The V gene's germline CDR1 is SGHRS and CDR2 YFSETQ. The CDR3 region has the DNA TGCGCCAGCAGCTTTAGCGACTCCCGCTACGAGCAGTACTTC. Translated: CASSFSDSRYEQYF.

This sequence joins TRBV27 and TRBJ2-5; TRBD1 aligns across 7 bases. From germline, CDR1 is MNHEY and CDR2 SMNVEV (reference sequence). With 5 bases clipped from V and 3 bases from J, the junction kept 3 bases outside the gene matches. The CDR3 runs to 13 residues. The CDR3 protein is CASSRQGEETQYF. The CDR3 DNA reads as TGTGCCAGCAGTCGACAGGGTGAAGAGACCCAGTACTTC.

The gene calls are TRBV7-2 and TRBJ1-1; D unresolved. This CDR3 has 14 residues. Between the trimmed V and J ends, which lost 6 bases and 0 bases, there was a span of 11 bases. CDR1 is SGHTA and CDR2 is FQGNSA in the germline V gene. CDR3 nucleotides: TGTGCCAGCAGACGCCCCGGGATGAACACTGAAGCTTTCTTT. Encoded protein: CASRRPGMNTEAFF.

CDR3 coding DNA: TGTGCCAGCAGTTTAAACCAGACGCCAGCGGGAGCTACGCAGTATTTT. Translation gives CASSLNQTPAGATQYF. The chain uses TRBV12-3 or TRBV12-4 and TRBJ2-3; 8 bases match TRBD2. With 2 bases clipped from V and 8 bases from J, the junction kept 12 bases outside the gene matches. The CDR3 length is 16 residues.

The chain uses TRBV7-9 and TRBJ2-7; TRBD2 might be the D (5 bases). The V end lost 5 bases, the J end lost 6 bases, and 14 bases lay between the germline ends. The CDR3 runs 13 residues. Germline V gives CDR1 SEHNR, CDR2 FQNEAQ (reference sequence). The chain's CDR3 is CASSLDITSEQYF. CDR3 nucleotides: TGTGCCAGCAGCCTAGACATCACTAGCGAGCAGTACTTC.

The V and J genes are TRBV20-1 and TRBJ1-5; unclear D gene. In germline, CDR1 is DFQATT, CDR2 SNEGSKA (reference sequence). The CDR3 is 12 amino acids. V was pared by 5 bases and J by 0 bases, with 5 bases between. CDR3: CSASYSNQPQHF. The CDR3 nucleotides read TGCAGTGCTTCGTATAGCAATCAGCCCCAGCATTTT.